Shown below are 3 T cell receptor beta chains from a single sample sequenced in a study of T cells after yellow fever vaccination. TCRdb ran MiXCR on the 5' RACE reads and lists one entry per CDR3 protein. The sample holds approximately 58,000 distinct CDR3 sequences; about 5.6% are singletons and the top ten take roughly a third. This specimen consisted of PBMCs, either bulk or a sorted T-cell subset (CD4+, CD8+, memory, or dextramer-sorted; not recorded which), obtained on the day of the yellow fever booster vaccination. The receptors were sampled from a man in his late teens or twenties who received the YFV17D yellow fever vaccine.

The chain combines TRBV3-1 with TRBJ1-2; D is possibly TRBD1 (6 bases). The germline gives CDR1 LGHDT, CDR2 YNNKEL (reference sequence). This CDR3 has 14 amino acids. Trimming removed 0 bases at V and 6 bases at J, with 11 bases between. For the CDR3, the DNA is TGTGCCAGCAGCCAAGAAAGACAGGTCCATGGCTACACCTTC. Translated: CASSQERQVHGYTF.

There are a few counts of this clonotype. The rearrangement uses TRBV12-3 or TRBV12-4 and TRBJ1-5; D is unresolved. Trimming stripped 5 bases from V and 12 bases from J, with 11 bases between. The CDR3 totals 11 residues. CDR3 nucleotide sequence: TGTGCCAGCAGTACTGGGTATCTCCAGCATTTT. Amino acids: CASSTGYLQHF.

In this sample, this clonotype turned up many times. The genes are TRBV5-1 and TRBJ2-7, with TRBD2 identical over 9 bases. Losses at the gene ends were 2 bases for V and 4 bases for J; bases not matched to a gene: 7. CDR1 is SGHRS, CDR2 YFSETQ, per germline. CDR3 length: 15 amino acids. CDR3 coding DNA: TGCGCCAGCAGCTTCGCCCTAGCGGGGTTTTACGAGCAGTACTTC. It translates to CASSFALAGFYEQYF.